A few counts support the clone carrying this TCR beta chain. Its matching antigen is unknown. The data originate from a study of T cell repertoires in cytomegalovirus infection. Study summary: Well-studied HLA-B-restricted epitopes and recently identified HLA-C-restricted epitopes of CMV were both used in the study. Public signatures in TCR beta pointed to CMV infection and matching HLA type. Study observations and caveats: In two of eight donors, the top clonotype was HLA-C-restricted CMV-specific. Carriers of CMV plus the relevant HLA were identified by cumulative public TCR beta family frequency.

CDR1 is SGHTA and CDR2 is FQGNSA in the germline V gene. The CDR3 is made up of 13 amino acids. Trimming cost V 0 bases and J 5 bases, with 8 bases left between them. MiXCR, applied by TCRdb to the reads, yields one record per CDR3 protein. The sample has about half a million distinct CDR3 sequences; about 44% are singletons. This sequence joins TRBV7-2 and TRBJ2-7, with D unresolved. The sequence was collected from a human donor in good health (CMV status not recorded). Some clones in this sample may be carry-over from other donors' samples. Sequencing used cultured PBMCs, obtained from culture after CMV antigen stimulation. For the CDR3, the DNA is TGTGCCAGCAGCTTAGCGGGGATAGACGAGCAGTACTTC. This gives the protein CASSLAGIDEQYF. The whole variable domain, filled in from reference TRBV7-2 and TRBJ2-7, reads GAGVSQSPSNKVTEKGKDVELRCDPISGHTALYWYRQSLGQGLEFLIYFQGNSAPDKSGLPSDRFSAERTGGSVSTLTIQRTQQEDSAVYLCASSLAGIDEQYFGPGTRLTVT.